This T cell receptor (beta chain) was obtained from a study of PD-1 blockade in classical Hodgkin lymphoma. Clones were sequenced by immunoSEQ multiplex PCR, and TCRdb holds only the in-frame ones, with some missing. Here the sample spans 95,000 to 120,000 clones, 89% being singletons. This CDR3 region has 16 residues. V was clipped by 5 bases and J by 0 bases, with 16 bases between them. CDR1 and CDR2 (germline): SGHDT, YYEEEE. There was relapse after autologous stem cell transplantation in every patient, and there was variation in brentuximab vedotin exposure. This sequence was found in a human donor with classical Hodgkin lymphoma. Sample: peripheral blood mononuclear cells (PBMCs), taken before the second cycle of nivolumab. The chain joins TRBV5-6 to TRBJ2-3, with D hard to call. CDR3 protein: CASSFLGDTSTDTQYF. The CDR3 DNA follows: TGTGCCAGCAGTTTCCTGGGCGACACTAGCACAGATACGCAGTATTTT.